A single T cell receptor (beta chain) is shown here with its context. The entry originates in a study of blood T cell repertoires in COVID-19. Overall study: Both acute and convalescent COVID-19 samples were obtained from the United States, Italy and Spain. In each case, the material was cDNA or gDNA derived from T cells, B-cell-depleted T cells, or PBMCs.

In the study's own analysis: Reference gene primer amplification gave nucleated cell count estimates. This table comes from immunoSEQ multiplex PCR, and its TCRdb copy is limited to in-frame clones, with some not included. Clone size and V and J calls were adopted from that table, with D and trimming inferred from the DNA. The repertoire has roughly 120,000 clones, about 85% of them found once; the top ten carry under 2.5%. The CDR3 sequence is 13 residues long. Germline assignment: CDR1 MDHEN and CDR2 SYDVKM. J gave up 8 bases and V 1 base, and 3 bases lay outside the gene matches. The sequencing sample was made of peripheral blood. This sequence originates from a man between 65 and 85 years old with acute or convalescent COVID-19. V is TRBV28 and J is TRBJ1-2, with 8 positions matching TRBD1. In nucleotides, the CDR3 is TGTGCCAGCAGTTTATCAGGGGGCGGGGGCTACACCTTC. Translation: CASSLSGGGGYTF.